The T cell receptor beta chain described here comes from a study of post-analysis software for immune sequencing data. Findings of the study overall: Those with multiple sclerosis, the patient group, showed significantly lower normalized Chao1 diversity than controls. Co-batched samples clustered tightly together by F measure.

Researchers reported that TCR beta cDNA libraries carried unique molecular identifiers. A population of 1 to 10 million T cells gave rise to roughly 0.5 million cDNA molecules. TCRdb reprocessed the PCR reads with MiXCR, giving one entry per CDR3 protein. The profile covers around 710,000 distinct CDR3 sequences, with just over 45% appearing a single time and approximately 5% taken by the ten largest. On this clonotype: The antigen is not known. This may be a read error: a much more frequent sequence differs by one nucleotide.

The sequenced sample consisted of blood. The sequence derives from a girl between 10 and 17 years old with multiple sclerosis.

The CDR3 here is CASSAFGTDTQYF. CDR3 nucleotide sequence: TGTGCCAGCAGCGCCTTCGGCACAGATACGCAGTATTTT. V is TRBV9 and J is TRBJ2-3; D is ambiguous. V lost 3 bases, J lost 1 base, and 6 bases lay in between. Germline V lookup: CDR1 SGDLS, CDR2 YYNGEE. The CDR3 is 13 amino acids.